This T cell receptor beta chain was identified in a study of cytomegalovirus exposure and HLA in healthy donors. Study-level findings and limits: TRBV6-2, TRBV6-3 and other indistinguishable V segments were excluded. The study recorded fewer than 200 TCR beta chains that were cytomegalovirus-associated.

Germline V gene data show CDR1 as DFQATT and CDR2 as SNEGSKA (reference sequence). Trimming pared 5 bases from V and 1 base from J, leaving 5 bases between. The CDR3 has 11 residues. PCR employed 60 Vbeta and 13 Jbeta primers. The protocol was immunoSEQ multiplex PCR, while the TCRdb copy is restricted to in-frame clones and leaves out a portion. The repertoire consists of approximately 190,000 clones, with more than 65% occurring once and the leading ten covering roughly 3.1%. This clone was counted between two and nine times. Its antigen is currently unknown. The V gene is TRBV20-1, the J gene TRBJ1-1; no clear D. The TCR sequence derives from a man aged 35-49 years in good health and CMV-seropositive. The specimen sequenced was PBMCs. Written as DNA, the CDR3 is TGCAGTGCTCCACAGAACACTGAAGCTTTCTTT. Translated: CSAPQNTEAFF.